A selection of T cell receptor beta chains follows, all from one sample in a study of metastatic and nonmetastatic thyroid tumors. TCRdb re-called the PCR reads through MiXCR. The repertoire holds some 25,000 clones, with around 20% as singletons. Sequencing was carried out using blood. All receptors come from a male donor with papillary thyroid cancer or a benign thyroid nodule (not recorded which). Some clones in this sample may be carry-over from other donors' samples. Both conserved end residues are part of each CDR3. A D gene is named only where the DNA matches it firmly. Clone size is given for some rows only: seen once, a few or many times, or a class if the clone is expanded.

cdr3_nt | cdr3_aa | clone_size | j_call | d_call | v_call
TGTGCCAGCAGCTTTTTCCCTGGGGGCAGCACCCTGGGCTCCTATAATTCACCCCTCCACTTT | CASSFFPGGSTLGSYNSPLHF | NA | TRBJ1-6 | NA | TRBV7-6
TGCGCCAGCAGCCAAGCCATCGGACAGGGGAGCTCCTACAATGAGCAGTTCTTC | CASSQAIGQGSSYNEQFF | medium-sized | TRBJ2-1 | TRBD1 | TRBV4-1
TGTGCCAGCAGTCACAGTGCGCGTTATGAAAAACTGTTTTTT | CASSHSARYEKLFF | many | TRBJ1-4 | NA | TRBV14
TGCTCCAGCAGCTGGGACAAGATCACAGATACTCAGTATTTT | CSSSWDKITDTQYF | NA | TRBJ2-3 | NA | TRBV5-1
TGCAGTGCTAGACCGGGACAGGGAGGGACTGAGCAGTTCTTC | CSARPGQGGTEQFF | many | TRBJ2-1 | TRBD1 | TRBV20-1
TGTGCCAGCAGTCGAGCGGGCAACACAGATACGCAGTATTTT | CASSRAGNTDTQYF | many | TRBJ2-3 | NA | TRBV28
TGTGCCAGCAGTGTAAAGGACGCCACTGAAGCTTTCTTT | CASSVKDATEAFF | NA | TRBJ1-1 | NA | TRBV6-1
TGTGCCAGCAGTTCCGGACAGGGCAGTTCACCCCTCCACTTT | CASSSGQGSSPLHF | medium-sized | TRBJ1-6 | TRBD1 | TRBV12-3/TRBV12-4
TGCAGTGCTAGAGATAGGAGTAGAAACTATGGCTACACCTTC | CSARDRSRNYGYTF | few | TRBJ1-2 | NA | TRBV20-1
TGTGCCTGGAAAGGGGTCGACACTGAAGCTTTCTTT | CAWKGVDTEAFF | NA | TRBJ1-1 | NA | TRBV30
TGTGCCAGCAGCTTAGTTGCTAGCGTGAGAAATGAGCAGTTCTTC | CASSLVASVRNEQFF | NA | TRBJ2-1 | NA | TRBV7-2
TGTGCCAGCTCGGGACCCAACACCAATCAGCCCCAGCATTTT | CASSGPNTNQPQHF | NA | TRBJ1-5 | NA | TRBV2
TGTGCCAGCAGCCAACTAGCGGGAGGAGGCACAGATACGCAGTATTTT | CASSQLAGGGTDTQYF | many | TRBJ2-3 | TRBD2 | TRBV7-2
TGTGCCAGCAGTTTAGGGGCAGGTAGGGTACGAGAGACCCAGTACTTC | CASSLGAGRVRETQYF | many | TRBJ2-5 | NA | TRBV12-3/TRBV12-4
TGCGCCAGCAGCCAAGGGACAGGGACCTATGGCTACACCTTC | CASSQGTGTYGYTF | once | TRBJ1-2 | TRBD1 | TRBV4-1
TGCAGTGCCAGGAGGACAGGGGACTCCTACGAGCAGTACTTC | CSARRTGDSYEQYF | many | TRBJ2-7 | TRBD1 | TRBV20-1
TGCAGTGCAACCCAACTAGCGGGAGGGCCCTCCTACAATGAGCAGTTCTTC | CSATQLAGGPSYNEQFF | once | TRBJ2-1 | TRBD2 | TRBV20-1
TGCAGCGTTGTCCTCCGGGAGGACCTAAAAAACATTCAGTACTTC | CSVVLREDLKNIQYF | many | TRBJ2-4 | TRBD2 | TRBV29-1
TGCAGTGCTACGGGGGATCATCAGCCCCAGCATTTT | CSATGDHQPQHF | many | TRBJ1-5 | NA | TRBV20-1
TGCGCCAGCAGCCAAGAGGGAGGGGGTAGGGGCATTCAGTACTTC | CASSQEGGGRGIQYF | many | TRBJ2-4 | NA | TRBV4-1